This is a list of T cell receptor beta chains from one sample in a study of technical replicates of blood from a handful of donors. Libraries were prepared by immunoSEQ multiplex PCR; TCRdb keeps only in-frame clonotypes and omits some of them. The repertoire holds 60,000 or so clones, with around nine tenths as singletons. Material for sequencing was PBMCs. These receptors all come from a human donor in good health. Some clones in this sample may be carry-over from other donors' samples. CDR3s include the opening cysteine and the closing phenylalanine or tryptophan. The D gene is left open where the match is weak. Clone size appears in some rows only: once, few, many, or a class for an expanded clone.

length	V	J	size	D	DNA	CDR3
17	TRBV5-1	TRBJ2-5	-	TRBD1	TGCGCCAGCAGCATCCTCGGGACAGCATCTCTCCAAGAGACCCAGTACTTC	CASSILGTASLQETQYF
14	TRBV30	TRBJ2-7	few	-	TGTGCCTGGAGTGTACCGACTCGAACCTACGAGCAGTACTTC	CAWSVPTRTYEQYF
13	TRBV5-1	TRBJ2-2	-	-	TGCGCCAGCAGCTTGAGAGTTAACGGGGAGCTGTTTTTT	CASSLRVNGELFF
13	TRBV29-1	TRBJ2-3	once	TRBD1	TGCAGCGGAAACACAGGGGGCGAAGATACGCAGTATTTT	CSGNTGGEDTQYF
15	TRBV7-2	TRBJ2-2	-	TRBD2	TGTGCCAGCAGCTTAGATTCTAGCGGGGGCTTGGAGCTGTTTTTT	CASSLDSSGGLELFF
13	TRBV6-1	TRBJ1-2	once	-	TGTGCCAGCAGTTTCGGGGATTTTTATGGCTACACCTTC	CASSFGDFYGYTF
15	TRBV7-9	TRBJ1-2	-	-	TGTGCCAGCAATACGCACGTCTCGGGGGACTATGGCTACACCTTC	CASNTHVSGDYGYTF
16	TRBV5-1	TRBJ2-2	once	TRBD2	TGCGCCAGCAGCTTGGTGGCGGGGGTAAACACCGGGGAGCTGTTTTTT	CASSLVAGVNTGELFF
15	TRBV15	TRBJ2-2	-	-	TGTGCCACCTCCAGGGGCGGATTAAGTAGTGGGGAGCTGTTTTTT	CATSRGGLSSGELFF
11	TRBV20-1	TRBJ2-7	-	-	TGCAGTGCTGAGCAGGGTGGCGAGCAGTACTTC	CSAEQGGEQYF
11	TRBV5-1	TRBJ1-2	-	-	TGCGCCAGCGGCGACACCGGCGGCTACACCTTC	CASGDTGGYTF
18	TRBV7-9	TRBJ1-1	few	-	TGTGCCAGCAGCTTAGGTCCGGGACACCACAAAGGGAGCACTGAAGCTTTCTTT	CASSLGPGHHKGSTEAFF
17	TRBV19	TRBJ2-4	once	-	TGTGCCAGTAGTGGACTCGGGGTGAGGTTAGCCAAAAACATTCAGTACTTC	CASSGLGVRLAKNIQYF
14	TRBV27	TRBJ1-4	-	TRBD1	TGTGCCAGCAAAGGGACAGGGGTAGGGGAAAAACTGTTTTTT	CASKGTGVGEKLFF
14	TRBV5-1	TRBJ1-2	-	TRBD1	TGCGCCAGCAGCTTGTTTGACAGGGCGGATGGCTACACCTTC	CASSLFDRADGYTF
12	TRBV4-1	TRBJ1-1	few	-	TGCGCCAGCAGCCCTACCGGGAGTGAAGCTTTCTTT	CASSPTGSEAFF
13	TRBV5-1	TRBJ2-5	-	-	TGCGCCAGCAGCTGGAAGGGGGTTGAGACCCAGTACTTC	CASSWKGVETQYF
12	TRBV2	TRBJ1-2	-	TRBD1	TGTGCCAGCAAGGGACAGGGGCCACGCTACACCTTC	CASKGQGPRYTF
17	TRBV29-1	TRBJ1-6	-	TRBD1	TGCAGCGTTGAAGGGGACAGGCGGCCCGCCTATAATTCACCCCTCCACTTT	CSVEGDRRPAYNSPLHF
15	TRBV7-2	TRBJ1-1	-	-	TGTGCCAGCAGCACCCCGACAGGCATGAACACTGAAGCTTTCTTT	CASSTPTGMNTEAFF
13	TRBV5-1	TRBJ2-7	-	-	TGCGCCAGCAATTGGCACACTCAGAGGGAGCAGTACTTC	CASNWHTQREQYF
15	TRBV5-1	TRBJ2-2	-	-	TGCGCCAGCAGCTTGTTTACAGCGAACACCGGGGAGCTGTTTTTT	CASSLFTANTGELFF
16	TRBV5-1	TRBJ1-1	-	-	TGCGCCAGCAGCTCCAACCCATCGGGTCGGAACACTGAAGCTTTCTTT	CASSSNPSGRNTEAFF
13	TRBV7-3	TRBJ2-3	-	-	TGTGCCAGCAGCTTACCCCCGGTGAATACGCAGTATTTT	CASSLPPVNTQYF
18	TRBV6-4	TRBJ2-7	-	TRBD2	TGTGCCAGCAGTGACCCCCGACTAGCGGGGGGGCCGCCCTACGAGCAGTACTTC	CASSDPRLAGGPPYEQYF
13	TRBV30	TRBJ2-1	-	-	TGTGCCTGGAGTCTTGACTTAAGCAATGAGCAGTTCTTC	CAWSLDLSNEQFF
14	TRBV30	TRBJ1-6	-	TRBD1	TGTGCCTGGAGTTTGTTGACAGGGAATTCACCCCTCCACTTT	CAWSLLTGNSPLHF
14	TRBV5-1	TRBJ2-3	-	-	TGCGCCAGCAGCTTGGCTTCTCCGACAGATACGCAGTATTTT	CASSLASPTDTQYF
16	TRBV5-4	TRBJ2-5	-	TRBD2	TGTGCCAGCAGCTTGGGGACTAGCGGGGGGCAGGAGACCCAGTACTTC	CASSLGTSGGQETQYF
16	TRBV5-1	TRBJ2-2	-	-	TGCGCCAGCAAAGGGCAACAGGCTTTGAACACCGGGGAGCTGTTTTTT	CASKGQQALNTGELFF
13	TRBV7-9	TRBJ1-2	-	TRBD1	TGTGCCAGCAGCTTAGGGACAGGGGATGGCTACACCTTC	CASSLGTGDGYTF
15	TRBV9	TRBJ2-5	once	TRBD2	TGTGCCAGCAGCGTCGGACTAGAGGGGCGAGAGACCCAGTACTTC	CASSVGLEGRETQYF
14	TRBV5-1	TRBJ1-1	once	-	TGCGCCAGCAGCTCCGCGGGGCGCGGAGGTGAAGCTTTCTTT	CASSSAGRGGEAFF
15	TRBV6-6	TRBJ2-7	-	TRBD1	TGTGCCAGCAGTCCGGACAGGGCGAGCTCCTACGAGCAGTACTTC	CASSPDRASSYEQYF
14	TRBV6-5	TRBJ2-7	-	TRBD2	TGTGCCAGCAGCCGGACTAGCGGGCAGTACGAGCAGTACTTC	CASSRTSGQYEQYF
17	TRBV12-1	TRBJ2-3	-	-	TGTGCCAGCAGCTGTAGCGGGAACCCACCCCTCACAGATACGCAGTATTTT	CASSCSGNPPLTDTQYF
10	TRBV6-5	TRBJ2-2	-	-	TGTGCCAGCGGAGCCGGGGAGCTGTTTTTT	CASGAGELFF
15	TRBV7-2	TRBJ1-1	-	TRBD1	TGTGCCAGCAGTTACGGACAGGGGGGGAACACTGAAGCTTTCTTT	CASSYGQGGNTEAFF
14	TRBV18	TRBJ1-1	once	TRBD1	TGTGCCAGTCCGAACAGGGGGCTGGTGACTGAAGCTTTCTTT	CASPNRGLVTEAFF
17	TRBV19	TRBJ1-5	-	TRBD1	TGTGCCAGTAGTACCCCTTCAGGGGGCGCGAGCAATCAGCCCCAGCATTTT	CASSTPSGGASNQPQHF
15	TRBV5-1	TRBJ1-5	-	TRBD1	TGCGCCAGCAGCTTGGGGCCGGGACAGCTCCAGCCCCAGCATTTT	CASSLGPGQLQPQHF
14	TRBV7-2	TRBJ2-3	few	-	TGTGCCAGCAGCCCGACTAGATTGGCAGATACGCAGTATTTT	CASSPTRLADTQYF
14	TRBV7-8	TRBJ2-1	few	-	TGTGCCAGCAGCTTAGGTAATATGAGGAATGAGCAGTTCTTC	CASSLGNMRNEQFF
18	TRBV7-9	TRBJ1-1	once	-	TGTGCCAGCAGCACGTATAGGCTCACAGGCGGGGGAGGCACTGAAGCTTTCTTT	CASSTYRLTGGGGTEAFF
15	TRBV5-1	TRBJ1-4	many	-	TGCGCCAGCAGCTCAGAGGGGGGGGCTAATGAAAAACTGTTTTTT	CASSSEGGANEKLFF
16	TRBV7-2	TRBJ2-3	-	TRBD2	TGTGCCAGCAGCTTATCCCCTAGCGGGGGCACAGATACGCAGTATTTT	CASSLSPSGGTDTQYF
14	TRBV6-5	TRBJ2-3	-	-	TGTGCCAGCAGTTACTTTGCGACTCCCGATACGCAGTATTTT	CASSYFATPDTQYF
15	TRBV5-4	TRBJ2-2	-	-	TGTGCCAGCAGGATGGAGGGCAGGAACACCGGGGAGCTGTTTTTT	CASRMEGRNTGELFF
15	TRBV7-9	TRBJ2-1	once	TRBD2	TGTGCCAGCAGCTCGGCTAGCGGGGGCTACAATGAGCAGTTCTTC	CASSSASGGYNEQFF
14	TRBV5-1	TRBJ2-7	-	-	TGCGCCAGCAGCTTGGTTCGGGGGACCTACGAGCAGTACTTC	CASSLVRGTYEQYF
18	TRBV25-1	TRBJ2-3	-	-	TGTGCCAGCAGTGGGGTCGGCCACGGATTCCGACAGACAGATACGCAGTATTTT	CASSGVGHGFRQTDTQYF
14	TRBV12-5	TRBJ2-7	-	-	TGTGCTAGTGGTTTGTTACGTGGGGCAGGCGGGCAGTACTTC	CASGLLRGAGGQYF
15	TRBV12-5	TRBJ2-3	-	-	TGTGCTAGTGGTTTGAACGAGGGAGGCCCCGATACGCAGTATTTT	CASGLNEGGPDTQYF